The clone carrying this T cell receptor (beta chain) was observed a handful of times. This table comes from immunoSEQ multiplex PCR, and its TCRdb copy is limited to in-frame clones, with some not included. The sample contains about 10,000 clones, 55% to 75% of which appear only once. Germline CDR1 and CDR2: SGHVS and FQNEAQ. The CDR3 has 16 residues. V lost 2 bases and J 0 bases, leaving 13 bases between the germline ends. These data belong to a study of CD4+ T cells in melanoma. The specimen was cells from a culture (not recorded whether cultured in vitro). The J gene is TRBJ1-1, the V gene TRBV7-8; D is uncertain. The receptor comes from a human donor with melanoma. The CDR3 bases are TGTGCCAGCAGCTTATCTCAGGCGAGAATGAACACTGAAGCTTTCTTT. Translation: CASSLSQARMNTEAFF.